The next 20 T cell receptor beta chains were all read from a single sample in a study of cytomegalovirus exposure and HLA in healthy donors. Libraries were prepared by immunoSEQ multiplex PCR; TCRdb keeps only in-frame clonotypes and omits some of them. This table holds 250,000 to 300,000 clones, around 90% found once. The sample was PBMCs. These TCRs come from a woman aged 18-35 years in good health and CMV-seronegative.

In its sample, this clone was seen a few times. J is TRBJ2-7 and V is TRBV28, with 12 bases fitting TRBD2. Germline CDR1 is MDHEN and CDR2 is SYDVKM. J was trimmed by 2 bases and V by 5 bases; bases with no gene match: 7. The CDR3 loop spans 16 amino acids. The CDR3 DNA follows: TGTGCCAGCAGTCTACTAGCGGGGGGCCTAACCTACGAGCAGTACTTC. Protein: CASSLLAGGLTYEQYF.

Note on this clone: Different DNA sequences within this sample yield the same CDR3. The V call is TRBV20-1, the J call TRBJ2-5; no firm D call. The CDR3 has 11 amino acids. V lost 1 base to trimming and J lost 4 bases, with 4 bases between them. Germline CDR1 is DFQATT and CDR2 is SNEGSKA (reference sequence). Written as DNA, the CDR3 is TGCAGTGCTAGAGCTCGAGAGACCCAGTACTTC. It specifies CSARARETQYF.

V gene TRBV18 combines with J gene TRBJ1-1; TRBD1 might be the D (5 bases). Germline CDR1 reads KGHSH; CDR2 reads LQKENI. Trimming took 6 bases from V and 1 from J, leaving 15 bases between them. The CDR3 sequence is 15 residues long. The CDR3 coding sequence is TGTGCCAGCTCCCATTCCCTCACAGGGAACACTGAAGCTTTCTTT. Its protein is CASSHSLTGNTEAFF.

Regarding this clone: The junction does not match germline at one end; this may be a read error. The gene calls are TRBV10-2 and TRBJ1-6; D is possibly TRBD1 (6 bases). Germline lookup yields CDR1 WSHSY and CDR2 SAAADI. This CDR3 spans 20 amino acids. DNA for the CDR3: TGCGCCAGCAGTGAGTCCCCACGTCAAGGGGGTATTGGCTATGATTCACCCCTCCACTTT. Its protein is CASSESPRQGGIGYDSPLHF.

The V call is TRBV6-5, the J call TRBJ2-2, with 9 nucleotides matching TRBD2. Germline V gives CDR1 MNHEY, CDR2 SVGAGI. After removal of 0 bases from V and 7 bases from J, the junction contained 6 bases not matched to a gene. The CDR3 is made up of 16 amino acids. For the CDR3, the DNA is TGTGCCAGCAGTTACTCGAGCGGGGGGCTGGGCGGGGAGCTGTTTTTT. The encoded protein is CASSYSSGGLGGELFF.

The CDR3 region has the DNA TGCGCCAGCAGCCAAGTCTCTAGCGGGAACAATGAGCAGTTCTTC. Amino acid sequence: CASSQVSSGNNEQFF. The rearrangement uses TRBV4-1 and TRBJ2-1; 9 bases map to TRBD2. Germline CDR1 reads MGHRA; CDR2 reads YSYEKL. V lost 1 base to trimming and J lost 5 bases; unmatched junction nucleotides: 3. The CDR3 extends over 15 amino acids.

This clone was observed a handful of times. The rearrangement links TRBV2 to TRBJ1-5, with 7 bases fitting TRBD1. The germline V gene encodes CDR1 SNHLY and CDR2 FYNNEI. With 4 bases clipped from V and 4 bases from J, the junction kept 4 bases outside the gene matches. The CDR3 spans 14 residues. The CDR3 reads CASSGQGRNQPQHF. CDR3 coding DNA: TGTGCCAGCAGTGGACAGGGAAGGAATCAGCCCCAGCATTTT.

The chain is built from TRBV10-1 and TRBJ2-5; TRBD2 matches 13 bases. J gave up 3 bases and V 5 bases, and 3 bases lay outside the gene matches. CDR3 length equals 15 residues. Germline CDR1 reads WNHNN; CDR2 reads SYGVQD (reference sequence). CDR3 amino acids: CASSYGLAGEETQYF. The CDR3 region has the DNA TGCGCCAGCAGTTACGGACTAGCGGGAGAAGAGACCCAGTACTTC.

The chain uses TRBV11-3 and TRBJ2-1; TRBD1 is a possible D gene (5 bases). The V and J ends lost 3 bases and 2 bases respectively, with 14 bases between them. This CDR3 has 16 amino acids. In germline, CDR1 is SGHNT, CDR2 YENEEA. CDR3 sequence (DNA): TGTGCCAGCAGCTTGACAGCTCGGAGCACCTACAATGAGCAGTTCTTC. It encodes CASSLTARSTYNEQFF.

The V gene is TRBV27, the J gene TRBJ2-7, with D uncertain. Germline-derived CDR1 and CDR2 are MNHEY and SMNVEV (reference sequence). With 7 bases removed from V and 3 bases from J, the gap between germline ends came to 13 bases. The CDR3 runs to 13 residues. The CDR3 DNA sequence: TGTGCCAGCAAGCCAGCCGGGTACTACGAGCAGTACTTC. As protein: CASKPAGYYEQYF.

The V gene is TRBV7-6, the J gene TRBJ2-7; D might be TRBD2 (6 bases). The CDR3 consists of 15 residues. Trimming removed 5 bases at V and 6 bases at J, with 20 bases between. Looked up from germline, CDR1 is SGHVS and CDR2 is FNYEAQ. As DNA, the CDR3 is TGTGCCAGCAGCCTCTGGCCAGTGGGGGGTCCCGAGCAGTACGTC. Translating it yields CASSLWPVGGPEQYV.

This clone was recorded only once. This chain links TRBV28 with TRBJ2-1, with D perhaps TRBD1 (6 bases). Trimming took 5 bases from V and 2 from J, leaving 22 bases between them. CDR3 length: 18 residues. Germline V gene data show CDR1 as MDHEN and CDR2 as SYDVKM. The CDR3 spells CASSPYGPTGSPYNEQFF. In nucleotides, the CDR3 is TGTGCCAGCAGTCCCTATGGCCCAACAGGGTCCCCCTACAATGAGCAGTTCTTC.

V usage is TRBV6-6 and J usage is TRBJ2-2, with a possible D match to TRBD2 (6 bases). Germline V gene lookup returns CDR1 MNHNY and CDR2 SVGAGI (reference sequence). Trimming cost V 7 bases and J 4 bases, with 19 bases left between them. The CDR3 length is 16 residues. The CDR3 loop reads CASNGLLVGGTGELFF. CDR3 coding DNA: TGTGCCAGCAACGGGTTACTGGTGGGGGGCACCGGGGAGCTGTTTTTT.

This chain connects TRBV7-9 to TRBJ1-1; 7 nucleotides line up with TRBD1. J was trimmed by 3 bases and V by 5 bases; bases with no gene match: 6. From germline, CDR1 is SEHNR and CDR2 FQNEAQ (reference sequence). This CDR3 comprises 14 residues. CDR3 nucleotides: TGTGCCAGCAGCCGAACAGGGGAGCACACTGAAGCTTTCTTT. Protein sequence: CASSRTGEHTEAFF. Drawing the rest from reference TRBV7-9 and TRBJ1-1, the complete variable domain is DTGVSQNPRHKITKRGQNVTFRCDPISEHNRLYWYRQTLGQGPEFLTYFQNEAQLEKSRLLSDRFSAERPKGSFSTLEIQRTEQGDSAMYLCASSRTGEHTEAFFGQGTRLTVV.

The chain uses TRBV19 and TRBJ1-2; 8 nucleotides align to TRBD1. The CDR3 is 13 amino acids. Trimming cost V 1 base and J 7 bases; bases outside gene matches: 2. Germline values: CDR1 LNHDA, CDR2 SQIVND (reference sequence). The CDR3 DNA sequence: TGTGCCAGTAGTATAGCGGGGACAGGTGGCTACACCTTC. The encoded protein is CASSIAGTGGYTF.

This rearrangement joins TRBV14 to TRBJ1-1, with TRBD1 identical over 7 bases. CDR3 length equals 17 residues. From germline, CDR1 is SGHDN and CDR2 FVKESK. V was pared by 1 base and J by 0 bases, with 8 bases of the junction left unmatched. The DNA of the CDR3 is TGTGCCAGCAGCCAAGTCAAGGGGGCTTCACTGAACACTGAAGCTTTCTTT. It yields the protein CASSQVKGASLNTEAFF.

The chain combines TRBV28 with TRBJ1-6; 10 nucleotides line up with TRBD1. The CDR3 runs 21 residues. The V gene's germline CDR1 is MDHEN and CDR2 SYDVKM. V shed 1 base, J shed 0 bases, and the junction held 12 bases outside the gene matches. As DNA, the CDR3 is TGTGCCAGCAGTTTATCCCGGGAAGGGACAGGGGCTGTCTCCTATAATTCACCCCTCCACTTT. Encoded protein: CASSLSREGTGAVSYNSPLHF. The full variable domain, its missing parts supplied by reference TRBV28 and TRBJ1-6, is DVKVTQSSRYLVKRTGEKVFLECVQDMDHENMFWYRQDPGLGLRLIYFSYDVKMKEKGDIPEGYSVSREKKERFSLILESASTNQTSMYLCASSLSREGTGAVSYNSPLHFGNGTRLTVT.

The rearrangement links TRBV18 to TRBJ1-2; D is possibly TRBD1 (5 bases). This CDR3 contains 13 residues. Germline V CDR1 and CDR2: KGHSH, LQKENI. The V end was cut by 4 bases, the J end by 3 bases, with 9 bases between. CDR3 bases: TGTGCCAGCTCACTGGGAGGGGACTATGGCTACACCTTC. Translating gives CASSLGGDYGYTF.

The chain is built from TRBV7-6 and TRBJ2-2; 8 nucleotides align to TRBD2. This CDR3 region has 16 residues. CDR1 is SGHVS and CDR2 is FNYEAQ in the germline V gene. V gave up 2 bases and J gave up 4 bases; unmatched junction bases: 6. For the CDR3, the DNA is TGTGCCAGCAGCTTATTAGAGCGGGGGCCCACCGGGGAGCTGTTTTTT. It specifies CASSLLERGPTGELFF.

J is TRBJ2-2 and V is TRBV5-1; D remains ambiguous. The germline gives CDR1 SGHRS, CDR2 YFSETQ. Deletions cut 4 bases from V and 5 bases from J, with 6 bases between. CDR3 length: 12 amino acids. The DNA of the CDR3 is TGCGCCAGCAGCCCGTATACCGGGGAGCTGTTTTTT. Amino acids: CASSPYTGELFF.